This TCR beta chain originates from a study of blood T cell repertoires in COVID-19. The assay was immunoSEQ multiplex PCR, and TCRdb's table has in-frame clones only and misses some. The sample has roughly 53,000 clones; around 84% are singletons. The sequence derives from a man in his 70s with active COVID-19. The sequenced sample consisted of peripheral blood.

CDR3 protein: CASRTTREETQYF. The CDR3 DNA reads TGTGCCAGCAGAACGACTAGAGAAGAGACCCAGTACTTC. The chain uses TRBV6-5 and TRBJ2-5; TRBD2 might be the D (6 bases). The CDR3 is made up of 13 amino acids. In germline, CDR1 is MNHEY, CDR2 SVGAGI. The V and J ends lost 6 bases and 3 bases respectively, with 11 bases between them.